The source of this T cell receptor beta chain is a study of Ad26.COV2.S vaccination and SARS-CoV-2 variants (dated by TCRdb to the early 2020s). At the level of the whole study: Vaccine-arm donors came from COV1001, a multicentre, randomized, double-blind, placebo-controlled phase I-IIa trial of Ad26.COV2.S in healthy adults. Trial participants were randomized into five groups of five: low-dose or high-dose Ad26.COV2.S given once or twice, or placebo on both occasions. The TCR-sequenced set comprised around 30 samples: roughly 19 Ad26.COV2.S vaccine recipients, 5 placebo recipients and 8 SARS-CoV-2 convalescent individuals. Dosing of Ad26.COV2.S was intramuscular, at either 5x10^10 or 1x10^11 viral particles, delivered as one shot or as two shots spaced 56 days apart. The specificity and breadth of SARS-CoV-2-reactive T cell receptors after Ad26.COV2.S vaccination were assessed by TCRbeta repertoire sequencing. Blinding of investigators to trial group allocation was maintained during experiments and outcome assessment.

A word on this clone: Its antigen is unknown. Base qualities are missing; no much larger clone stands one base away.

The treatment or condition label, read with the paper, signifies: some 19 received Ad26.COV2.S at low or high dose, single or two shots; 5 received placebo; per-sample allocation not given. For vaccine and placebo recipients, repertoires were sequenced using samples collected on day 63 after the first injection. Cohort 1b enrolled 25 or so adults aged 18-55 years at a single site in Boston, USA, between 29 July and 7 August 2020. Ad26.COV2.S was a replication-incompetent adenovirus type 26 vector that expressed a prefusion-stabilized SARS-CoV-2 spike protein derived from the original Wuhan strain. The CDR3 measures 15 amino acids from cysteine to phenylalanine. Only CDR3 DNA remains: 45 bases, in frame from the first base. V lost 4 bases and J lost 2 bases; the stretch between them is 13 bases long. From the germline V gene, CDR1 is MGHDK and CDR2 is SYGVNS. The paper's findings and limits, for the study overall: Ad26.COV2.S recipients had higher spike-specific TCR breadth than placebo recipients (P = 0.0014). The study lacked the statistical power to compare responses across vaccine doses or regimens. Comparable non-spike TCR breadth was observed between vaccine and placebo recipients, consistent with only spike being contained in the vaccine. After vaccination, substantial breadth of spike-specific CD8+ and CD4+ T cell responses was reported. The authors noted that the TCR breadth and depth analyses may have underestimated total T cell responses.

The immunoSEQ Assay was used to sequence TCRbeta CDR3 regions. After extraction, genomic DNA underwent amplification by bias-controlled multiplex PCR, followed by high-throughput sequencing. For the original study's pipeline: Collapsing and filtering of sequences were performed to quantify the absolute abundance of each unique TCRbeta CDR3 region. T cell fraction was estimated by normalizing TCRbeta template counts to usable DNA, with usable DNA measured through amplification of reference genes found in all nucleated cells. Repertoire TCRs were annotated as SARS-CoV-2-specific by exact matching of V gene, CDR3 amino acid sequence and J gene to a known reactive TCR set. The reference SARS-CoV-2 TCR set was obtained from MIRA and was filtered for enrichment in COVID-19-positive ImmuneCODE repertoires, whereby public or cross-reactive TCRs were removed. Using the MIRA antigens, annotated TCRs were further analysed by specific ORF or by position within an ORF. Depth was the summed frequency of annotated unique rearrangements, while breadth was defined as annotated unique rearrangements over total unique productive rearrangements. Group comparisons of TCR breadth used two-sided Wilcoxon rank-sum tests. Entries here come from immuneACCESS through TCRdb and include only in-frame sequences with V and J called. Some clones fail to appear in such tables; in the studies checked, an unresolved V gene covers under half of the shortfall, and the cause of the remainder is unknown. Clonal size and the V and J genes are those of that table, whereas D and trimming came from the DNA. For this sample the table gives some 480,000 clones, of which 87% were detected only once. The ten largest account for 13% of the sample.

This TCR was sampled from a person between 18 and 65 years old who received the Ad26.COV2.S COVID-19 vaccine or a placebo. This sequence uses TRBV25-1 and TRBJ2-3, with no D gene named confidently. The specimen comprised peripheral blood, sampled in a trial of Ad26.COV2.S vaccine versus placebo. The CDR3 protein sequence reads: CASSGRASLTDTQYF. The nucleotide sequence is TGTGCCAGCAGTGGACGGGCCTCACTCACAGATACGCAGTATTTT.